The 7 T cell receptor beta chains given below trace back to one sample, sequenced in a study of tumor-infiltrating lymphocytes in primary liver carcinoma. The investigators made TCR beta cDNA from about 510 ng total RNA, using a constant-region primer. Slightly modified ARM-PCR, run as three nested multiplex PCR rounds, produced the TCR beta libraries. Amplification in the first two PCR rounds was performed using TRBV1-TRBV30 forward primers and a C-beta reverse primer for approximately 10 cycles each. Via MiXCR, TCRdb re-called the multiplex PCR reads, giving one row per CDR3 protein. The sample has 20,000 to 25,000 distinct CDR3 sequences, over 75% seen once. The tissue used was unsorted bulk material of roughly 17-31 mg. RNA and DNA were co-extracted from it with the AllPrep DNA/RNA mini kit. The sequenced sample consisted of liver tumor tissue from sampling region 1. The subset is: tumor region T1, superior pole. These receptors were obtained from a woman in her thirties with primary liver carcinoma and hepatitis B virus infection.

About this clonotype itself: A read error may produce the germline difference seen at one junction end. The rearrangement joins TRBV11-3 to TRBJ1-6; no clear D gene. Germline V gives CDR1 SGHNT, CDR2 YENEEA. This CDR3 region has 15 residues. This CDR3 is CASSFKWSCDSPHHF. As DNA, the CDR3 is TGTGCCAGCAGCTTTAAGTGGAGCTGTGATTCACCCCACCACTTT. The full variable domain, completed using reference TRBV11-3 and TRBJ1-6, is EAGVVQSPRYKIIEKKQPVAFWCNPISGHNTLYWYLQNLGQGPELLIRYENEEAVDDSQLPKDRFSAERLKGVDSTLKIQPAELGDSAVYLCASSFKWSCDSPHHFGNGTRLTVT.

V gene TRBV29-1 combines with J gene TRBJ2-5; perhaps TRBD2 as D (6 bases). Trimming shortened V by 6 bases and J by 9 bases, and 20 bases separated the two germline ends. The germline V gene encodes CDR1 SQVTM and CDR2 ANQGSEA. This CDR3 comprises 13 residues. The CDR3 region is CSVVSCIGEAQYF. The CDR3 DNA reads as TGCAGCGTCGTCAGTTGCATAGGGGAGGCCCAGTACTTC.

Turning to this clonotype: One end of the junction varies from germline; a read error may be responsible. The gene calls are TRBV6-1 and TRBJ1-6; weak D call: TRBD1 (5 bases). Germline V gene data show CDR1 as MNHNS and CDR2 as SASEGT. The CDR3 has 15 residues. CDR3 sequence: CTSSEQDDSGSPLHF. The CDR3 nucleotides are TGTACCAGCAGTGAACAGGATGATAGCGGTTCACCGCTCCACTTT.

The chain combines TRBV6-2 or TRBV6-3 with TRBJ2-4, with TRBD1 matching over 7 bases. CDR1 MNHEY and CDR2 SVGEGT come from the germline V gene. V lost 6 bases to trimming and J lost 12 bases; unmatched junction nucleotides: 14. The CDR3 is 14 amino acids. DNA of the CDR3: TGTGCCAGCAGCCACCCTCCAGGGGGATCGTGTCAGTACTTC. It translates to CASSHPPGGSCQYF.

A note on this clonotype: Mismatch with germline at one junction end may stem from a read error. This chain joins TRBV11-3 and TRBJ1-1; D possibly corresponds to TRBD1 (6 bases). The CDR3 spans 14 residues. Germline V gives CDR1 SGHNT, CDR2 YENEEA. Here the CDR3 DNA reads TGTGCCAGCAGCTTAGAAACAGGGTGCACTGAAGTTTTCTTC. The encoded protein is CASSLETGCTEVFF.

V and J are TRBV6-6 and TRBJ2-3; D might be TRBD1 or TRBD2, each matching 5 bases. Germline-derived CDR1 and CDR2 are MNHNY and SVGAGI (reference sequence). The CDR3 is 16 residues long. V was cut by 4 bases and J by 2 bases, with 16 bases left in between. The DNA for the CDR3 is TGTGCCAGCAGTTCATACCGGGGCAGGAACACAGATACGCAGTATTTT. Protein sequence: CASSSYRGRNTDTQYF.

The rearrangement joins TRBV11-2 to TRBJ2-2; D is unresolved. The CDR3 covers 15 residues. Germline assignment: CDR1 SGHAT and CDR2 FQNNGV. Between the trimmed V and J ends, which lost 4 bases and 1 base, there was a span of 10 bases. CDR3 region: CASSYGSQNTGELFF. For the CDR3, the DNA is TGTGCCAGCAGCTACGGGTCGCAGAACACCGGGGAGCTGTTTTTT.